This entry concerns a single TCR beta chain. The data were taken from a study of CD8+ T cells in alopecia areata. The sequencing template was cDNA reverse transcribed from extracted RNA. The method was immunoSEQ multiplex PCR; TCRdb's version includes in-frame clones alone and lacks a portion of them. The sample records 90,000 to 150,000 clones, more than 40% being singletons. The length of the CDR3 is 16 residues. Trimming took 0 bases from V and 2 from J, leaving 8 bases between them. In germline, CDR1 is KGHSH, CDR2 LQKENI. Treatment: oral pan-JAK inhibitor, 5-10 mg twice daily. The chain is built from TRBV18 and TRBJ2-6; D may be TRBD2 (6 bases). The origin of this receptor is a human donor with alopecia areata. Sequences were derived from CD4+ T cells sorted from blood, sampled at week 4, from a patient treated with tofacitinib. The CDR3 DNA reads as TGTGCCAGCTCACCACCGGAGGGCACTGGGGCCAACGTCCTGACTTTC. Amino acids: CASSPPEGTGANVLTF.